The next 21 T cell receptor beta chains were all read from a single sample in a study of control samples from healthy donors and cancer patients. Some clones are missing from TCRdb's copy, which holds only in-frame ones; the method was immunoSEQ multiplex PCR. The sample records 150,000 to 200,000 clones, 91% being singletons. Sequencing was done on a sample of blood. These receptors came from a woman younger than 45 in good health.

There are a few counts of this clone. The genes are TRBV28 and TRBJ1-3; TRBD1 matches 8 bases. In germline, CDR1 is MDHEN, CDR2 SYDVKM. V trimming: 1 base; J trimming: 3 bases; junction bases outside the gene matches: 5. The CDR3 is made up of 16 amino acids. This CDR3 is CASSLSDRALGNTIYF. DNA for the CDR3: TGTGCCAGCAGTTTATCGGACAGGGCGCTTGGAAACACCATATATTTT.

The V call is TRBV19, the J call TRBJ2-2; TRBD1 matches at 10 bases. Germline assignment: CDR1 LNHDA and CDR2 SQIVND (reference sequence). Trimming at V came to 6 bases and at J to 4 bases, leaving 5 bases not matched to a gene. The CDR3 is 15 amino acids. CDR3 nucleotide sequence: TGTGCCAGTAGAACCGGGACAGGGGTCACCGGGGAGCTGTTTTTT. This encodes CASRTGTGVTGELFF.

This clone was counted once. This sequence joins TRBV4-1 and TRBJ2-5, with D perhaps TRBD2 (5 bases). Looked up from germline, CDR1 is MGHRA and CDR2 is YSYEKL. With 5 bases removed from V and 2 bases from J, the gap between germline ends came to 9 bases. CDR3 size: 13 residues. Here the CDR3 reads CASSIPGQETQYF. In DNA, the CDR3 is TGCGCCAGCAGCATCCCGGGACAAGAGACCCAGTACTTC.

The chain uses TRBV4-3 and TRBJ1-2; TRBD1 matches 9 bases. CDR3 size: 18 residues. Germline CDR1 and CDR2: LGHNA and YSLEER. The trim removed 0 bases at V and 3 bases at J, leaving 11 bases unmatched. The CDR3 spells CASSQELPPTGGYYGYTF. As DNA, the CDR3 is TGCGCCAGCAGCCAAGAACTGCCGCCAACAGGGGGCTACTATGGCTACACCTTC.

This chain joins TRBV5-1 and TRBJ2-1; TRBD2 matches at 15 bases. With 4 bases clipped from V and 0 bases from J, the junction kept 8 bases outside the gene matches. The CDR3 spans 19 residues. Germline CDR1 and CDR2: SGHRS and YFSETQ. The CDR3, as DNA: TGCGCCAGCAGCCCGATAGGGACTAGCGGGAGGACCTCCTACAATGAGCAGTTCTTC. Amino acids: CASSPIGTSGRTSYNEQFF.

V gene TRBV5-1 combines with J gene TRBJ2-2; 9 bases fit TRBD1. Trimming at V came to 0 bases and at J to 7 bases, leaving 4 bases not matched to a gene. This CDR3 has 15 amino acids. Germline lookup yields CDR1 SGHRS and CDR2 YFSETQ. CDR3 in amino acids: CASSLGQGDGGELFF. CDR3 nucleotides: TGCGCCAGCAGCTTGGGACAGGGGGACGGCGGGGAGCTGTTTTTT.

The CDR3 DNA sequence: TGTGCCAGCACCTTACAGGGGGCGGACTATGGCTACACCTTC. It specifies CASTLQGADYGYTF. The chain recombines TRBV6-5 with TRBJ1-2; 9 nucleotides line up with TRBD1. CDR1 is MNHEY, CDR2 SVGAGI, per germline. J was trimmed by 3 bases and V by 7 bases; bases with no gene match: 6. The CDR3 loop spans 14 amino acids.

The rearrangement joins TRBV4-2 to TRBJ2-1, with 10 bases that match TRBD2. V trimming: 0 bases; J trimming: 6 bases; junction bases outside the gene matches: 2. The germline V gene encodes CDR1 LGHNA and CDR2 YNFKEQ. The CDR3 totals 15 residues. CDR3: CASSQEGTSVNEQFF. The CDR3 DNA sequence: TGTGCCAGCAGCCAAGAGGGGACTAGCGTCAATGAGCAGTTCTTC.

This rearrangement joins TRBV28 to TRBJ1-1; the D gene is possibly TRBD1 (6 bases). Germline loops: CDR1 MDHEN, CDR2 SYDVKM. This CDR3 contains 13 residues. Trimming pared 6 bases from V and 4 bases from J, leaving 12 bases between. Here the CDR3 reads CASRGGGVTEAFF. The CDR3 DNA reads as TGTGCCAGCAGAGGGGGTGGGGTCACTGAAGCTTTCTTT.

This chain joins TRBV9 and TRBJ2-6, with 7 bases aligning to TRBD2. J gave up 2 bases and V 0 bases, and 8 bases lay outside the gene matches. The CDR3 is 18 residues long. CDR1 is SGDLS and CDR2 is YYNGEE in the germline V gene. The CDR3 sequence is CASSVAAGFGTGANVLTF. CDR3 sequence (DNA): TGTGCCAGCAGCGTAGCAGCGGGATTCGGCACTGGGGCCAACGTCCTGACTTTC.

The chain uses TRBV2 and TRBJ2-5; 10 bases align to TRBD2. With 7 bases clipped from V and 4 bases from J, the junction kept 6 bases outside the gene matches. The CDR3 has 14 amino acids. Germline values: CDR1 SNHLY, CDR2 FYNNEI. The DNA of the CDR3 is TGTGCCAGCATACGATGGACTAGCGGAGAGACCCAGTACTTC. Protein product: CASIRWTSGETQYF.

The chain carries TRBV19 and TRBJ1-1; D is unclear. CDR1 is LNHDA, CDR2 SQIVND, per germline (reference sequence). The CDR3 covers 13 residues. V gave up 2 bases and J gave up 3 bases, with 7 bases separating them. The CDR3 loop reads CASSINGYTEAFF. The CDR3, as DNA: TGTGCCAGTAGTATAAACGGCTACACTGAAGCTTTCTTT.

J is TRBJ2-1 and V is TRBV20-1, with a tentative D call TRBD2 (7 bases). Trimming removed 3 bases at V and 0 bases at J, with 21 bases between. The germline V gene has CDR1 DFQATT and CDR2 SNEGSKA (reference sequence). The CDR3 runs 18 residues. This chain's CDR3 is CSASSPGGPTSSYNEQFF. The CDR3 DNA is TGCAGTGCTAGTTCGCCGGGGGGCCCCACGAGCTCCTACAATGAGCAGTTCTTC.

The J gene is TRBJ1-5, the V gene TRBV2, with D perhaps matching TRBD1 (5 bases). The CDR3 runs to 15 residues. Germline loops: CDR1 SNHLY, CDR2 FYNNEI. The germline V and J ends were trimmed by 3 bases and 3 bases, with 12 bases remaining between them. CDR3 amino acids: CASSEGGNDNQPQHF. As DNA, the CDR3 is TGTGCCAGCAGTGAGGGGGGGAATGACAATCAGCCCCAGCATTTT.

The chain recombines TRBV7-2 with TRBJ2-7; D may match TRBD1 or TRBD2 (5 bases each). With 2 bases removed from V and 2 bases from J, the gap between germline ends came to 13 bases. The germline V gene encodes CDR1 SGHTA and CDR2 FQGNSA. The CDR3 runs 15 residues. The CDR3 loop reads CASSLSTGRTYEQYF. The CDR3 bases are TGTGCCAGCAGCTTATCGACGGGACGGACCTACGAGCAGTACTTC.

There are a few counts of this clone. The chain combines TRBV7-2 with TRBJ2-7, with 11 bases identical to TRBD1. This CDR3 spans 16 amino acids. The V segment lost 3 bases and the J segment 0 bases; nucleotides outside the gene matches: 4. CDR1 is SGHTA, CDR2 FQGNSA, per germline. The CDR3 bases are TGTGCCAGCAGCTTTACCGGGACAGGGGGCTCCTACGAGCAGTACTTC. This codes for CASSFTGTGGSYEQYF.

This chain links TRBV30 with TRBJ1-1; D not certain. Looked up from germline, CDR1 is GTSNPN and CDR2 is SVGIG (reference sequence). This CDR3 is 12 amino acids long. V dropped 3 bases and J dropped 5 bases, with 10 bases sitting between them. CDR3 loop: CAWSRSFTEAFF. The CDR3 DNA is TGTGCCTGGAGCAGGAGTTTTACTGAAGCTTTCTTT.

CDR3 DNA sequence: TGTGCCAGCTCACCATCGATGGGTCCGACCTCTGGAAACACCATATATTTT. Its translation is CASSPSMGPTSGNTIYF. The chain joins TRBV18 to TRBJ1-3; D gene unclear. V dropped 2 bases and J dropped 0 bases, with 14 bases sitting between them. This CDR3 comprises 17 residues. Looked up from germline, CDR1 is KGHSH and CDR2 is LQKENI.

In this sample, this clone turned up many times. The chain carries TRBV27 and TRBJ1-2, with a possible D match to TRBD1 (5 bases). Per the germline V gene, CDR1 is MNHEY and CDR2 is SMNVEV (reference sequence). Trimming left V 5 bases short and J 5 bases short, with 12 bases between. The CDR3 runs 13 residues. The CDR3 loop is CASSPQDGYGYTF. In DNA, the CDR3 is TGTGCCAGCAGTCCACAGGACGGATATGGCTACACCTTC.

The genes are TRBV7-2 and TRBJ2-7; 12 positions agree with TRBD2. CDR3 length equals 19 residues. V lost 0 bases to trimming and J lost 0 bases; unmatched junction nucleotides: 9. Germline V gene data show CDR1 as SGHTA and CDR2 as FQGNSA. The CDR3: CASSLALITSGRTSYEQYF. The CDR3 nucleotides are TGTGCCAGCAGCTTAGCGCTAATTACTAGCGGGAGGACCTCCTACGAGCAGTACTTC.

V is TRBV12-3 or TRBV12-4 and J is TRBJ1-1; D is uncertain. V was cut by 1 base and J by 7 bases, with 10 bases left in between. The length of the CDR3 is 13 residues. CDR3 DNA sequence: TGTGCCAGCAGTTTAGAGCCCCGGGTTGAAGCTTTCTTT. Amino acids: CASSLEPRVEAFF.